The 21 T cell receptor beta chains in this list originate from one sample, sequenced in a study of T cell repertoires in cytomegalovirus infection. TCRdb reprocessed the reads with MiXCR, giving one entry per CDR3 protein. The table includes a few hundred thousand distinct CDR3 sequences, roughly 10% detected once. The material sequenced was PBMCs. These receptors were collected from a human donor in good health (CMV status not recorded). Some clones in this sample may be carry-over from other donors' samples.

This chain connects TRBV7-2 to TRBJ1-5, with a possible D match to TRBD1 (5 bases). Germline CDR1 is SGHTA and CDR2 is FQGNSA. The length of the CDR3 is 14 residues. V lost 6 bases and J lost 12, with 21 bases in between. The DNA of the CDR3 is TGTGCCAGCAGTCGGGGGGGGGGGAACGGTTTCCAGCATTTT. As protein: CASSRGGGNGFQHF.

The V call is TRBV7-2, the J call TRBJ1-4, with no clear D. CDR3 length: 14 residues. The germline CDR1 and CDR2 sequences are SGHTA and FQGNSA. V lost 5 bases, J lost 4 bases, and 11 bases lay in between. The CDR3 nucleotides read TGTGCCAGCAGCGTAGACTGGGGTAATGAAAAACTGTTTTTT. Translating gives CASSVDWGNEKLFF.

This clonotype was seen repeatedly, ten times or more. The chain combines TRBV4-3 with TRBJ2-1, with 8 bases matching TRBD1. Trimming removed 1 base from V and 5 bases from J; junction bases left unmatched: 7. The CDR3 length is 16 residues. The germline CDR1 and CDR2 sequences are LGHNA and YSLEER. The CDR3 DNA follows: TGCGCCAGCAGCCAAGCGATCGGGACAGGTCACAATGAGCAGTTCTTC. Its translation: CASSQAIGTGHNEQFF.

Many counts were recorded for this clonotype. The V call is TRBV7-2, the J call TRBJ1-2, with a possible D match to TRBD1 (5 bases). The CDR3 covers 13 residues. Looked up from germline, CDR1 is SGHTA and CDR2 is FQGNSA. The V end lost 1 base, the J end lost 7 bases, and 10 bases lay between the germline ends. The chain's CDR3 is CASSLVGTGGYTF. The CDR3 bases are TGTGCCAGCAGCTTAGTGGGGACGGGTGGCTACACCTTC.

The sample holds many counts of this clonotype. The gene calls are TRBV7-2 and TRBJ1-6; no definite D call. The CDR3 consists of 16 residues. Per the germline V gene, CDR1 is SGHTA and CDR2 is FQGNSA. Trimming shortened V by 5 bases and J by 6 bases, and 17 bases separated the two germline ends. The CDR3 sequence: CASSVRPGSLNSPLHF. DNA of the CDR3: TGTGCCAGCAGCGTCCGCCCGGGTTCCCTTAATTCACCCCTCCACTTT.

This clonotype was observed at least ten times. The chain couples TRBV7-2 to TRBJ2-3; D remains ambiguous. The germline V gene has CDR1 SGHTA and CDR2 FQGNSA. This CDR3 contains 13 residues. Trimming shortened V by 7 bases and J by 4 bases, and 12 bases separated the two germline ends. As DNA, the CDR3 is TGTGCCAGCACCTATGGGTCCCCAGATACGCAGTATTTT. Its translation is CASTYGSPDTQYF.

This clonotype was detected ten times or more. This chain links TRBV14 with TRBJ2-1; unclear D gene. V was cut by 1 base and J by 9 bases, with 13 bases left in between. The CDR3 has 14 residues. Germline loops: CDR1 SGHDN, CDR2 FVKESK. The CDR3 DNA reads TGTGCCAGCAGCCAAGTATACGGCGGCGGTGAGCAGTTCTTC. Amino acid sequence: CASSQVYGGGEQFF.

This clonotype was seen repeatedly, ten times or more. V and J are TRBV4-3 and TRBJ2-5, with 7 nucleotides matching TRBD2. The CDR3 sequence is 15 residues long. With V trimmed by 3 bases and J by 4 bases, 8 bases remained unmatched. Germline CDR1 is LGHNA and CDR2 is YSLEER. The CDR3 loop is CASSHRAGWGETQYF. The CDR3 DNA is TGCGCCAGCAGCCACCGAGCGGGATGGGGAGAGACCCAGTACTTC.

This clonotype was observed a handful of times. The chain carries TRBV6-2 or TRBV6-3 and TRBJ2-2; 9 bases are a match to TRBD1. CDR3 length equals 16 residues. V lost 6 bases to trimming and J lost 0 bases; unmatched junction nucleotides: 5. Germline V CDR1 and CDR2: MNHEY, SVGEGT. The chain's CDR3 is CASRDWDRANTGELFF. The CDR3 region has the DNA TGTGCCAGCAGGGATTGGGACAGGGCGAACACCGGGGAGCTGTTTTTT.

This clonotype was seen at least ten times. The rearrangement uses TRBV7-2 and TRBJ1-4; TRBD1 is a possible D gene (5 bases). The V gene's germline CDR1 is SGHTA and CDR2 FQGNSA. This CDR3 comprises 17 residues. The ends were cut back, 0 bases at V and 0 bases at J, with 11 bases in the middle. The CDR3 nucleotides are TGTGCCAGCAGCTTAGCGGGCAGGGTTCCAACTAATGAAAAACTGTTTTTT. As protein: CASSLAGRVPTNEKLFF.

This clonotype was detected a few times. V usage is TRBV29-1 and J usage is TRBJ1-2, with TRBD1 matching 9 bases. V lost 7 bases to trimming and J lost 6 bases; unmatched junction nucleotides: 12. This CDR3 region has 14 residues. Germline CDR1 SQVTM, CDR2 ANQGSEA. Here the CDR3 DNA reads TGCAGCGGACTAGGACAGGGGAGGGCGGATGGCTACACCTTC. It is translated as CSGLGQGRADGYTF. The full variable domain, in which reference TRBV29-1 and TRBJ1-2 provide the parts outside the CDR3, is SAVISQKPSRDICQRGTSLTIQCQVDSQVTMMFWYRQQPGQSLTLIATANQGSEATYESGFVIDKFPISRPNLTFSTLTVSNMSPEDSSIYLCSGLGQGRADGYTFGSGTRLTVV.

This clonotype was seen ten or more times. This sequence joins TRBV7-2 and TRBJ1-3, with unresolved D. Germline V gene data show CDR1 as SGHTA and CDR2 as FQGNSA. V was shortened by 5 bases and J by 0 bases, with 11 bases between the two germline ends. The CDR3 loop spans 15 amino acids. CDR3 in DNA: TGTGCCAGCAGCCCTAGCCCACCCTCTGGAAACACCATATATTTT. This translates into CASSPSPPSGNTIYF. The variable domain in full, with the rest retrieved from reference TRBV7-2 and TRBJ1-3, is GAGVSQSPSNKVTEKGKDVELRCDPISGHTALYWYRQSLGQGLEFLIYFQGNSAPDKSGLPSDRFSAERTGGSVSTLTIQRTQQEDSAVYLCASSPSPPSGNTIYFGEGSWLTVV.

This clonotype has only a few counts. V is TRBV20-1 and J is TRBJ2-5; TRBD2 matches at 8 bases. The length of the CDR3 is 13 residues. Germline CDR1 reads DFQATT; CDR2 reads SNEGSKA (reference sequence). V shed 2 bases, J shed 1 base, and the junction held 0 bases outside the gene matches. CDR3 sequence reads: CSARLAGQETQYF. CDR3 nucleotide sequence: TGCAGTGCTAGACTAGCGGGCCAAGAGACCCAGTACTTC.

J is TRBJ1-3 and V is TRBV19, with unresolved D. Trimming shortened V by 7 bases and J by 0 bases, and 10 bases separated the two germline ends. This CDR3 comprises 14 residues. Germline CDR1 is LNHDA and CDR2 is SQIVND (reference sequence). This CDR3 is CASTPGPSGNTIYF. Written as DNA, the CDR3 is TGTGCCAGTACTCCGGGCCCCTCTGGAAACACCATATATTTT.

This clonotype was counted ten times or more. The rearrangement joins TRBV28 to TRBJ2-7; tentatively, D is TRBD2 (6 bases). CDR1 is MDHEN, CDR2 SYDVKM, per germline. The CDR3 runs 13 residues. The germline V and J ends were trimmed by 5 bases and 2 bases, with 10 bases remaining between them. As DNA, the CDR3 is TGTGCCAGCAGTCTCCCGGGGGCCTACGAGCAGTACTTC. Its protein product is CASSLPGAYEQYF.

The sample holds many counts of this clonotype. The chain couples TRBV7-8 to TRBJ1-6; D is possibly TRBD1 (5 bases). V lost 1 base to trimming and J lost 5 bases, with 12 bases between them. The germline V gene encodes CDR1 SGHVS and CDR2 FQNEAQ. The CDR3 contains 16 residues. The CDR3 here is CASSLDGRRDNSPLHF. The CDR3 DNA reads TGTGCCAGCAGCTTAGATGGTCGCAGGGATAATTCACCCCTCCACTTT.

In its sample, this clonotype was seen many times. V and J are TRBV6-2 or TRBV6-3 and TRBJ2-2; no definite D call. The V gene's germline CDR1 is MNHEY and CDR2 SVGEGT. This CDR3 is 13 amino acids long. V shed 4 bases and J shed 4 bases, with 7 bases lying between them. CDR3 nucleotides: TGTGCCAGCAGTTCGGTTGTCACCGGGGAGCTGTTTTTT. Amino acid sequence: CASSSVVTGELFF.

This clonotype was seen many times. The chain joins TRBV7-2 to TRBJ1-1, with 9 bases identical to TRBD1. V shed 5 bases and J 10 bases; nucleotides not matched to a gene: 8. The CDR3 extends over 13 amino acids. Looked up from germline, CDR1 is SGHTA and CDR2 is FQGNSA. In DNA, the CDR3 is TGTGCCAGCAGCCCAGGACAGGGGAGGACAGCTTTCTTT. It translates to CASSPGQGRTAFF.

This clonotype was seen at least ten times. The genes are TRBV7-2 and TRBJ1-1; D is ambiguous. Germline V gives CDR1 SGHTA, CDR2 FQGNSA. The CDR3 loop spans 13 amino acids. Trimming cost V 1 base and J 4 bases, with 7 bases left between them. CDR3 DNA sequence: TGTGCCAGCAGCTTAGGGCTGGGCACTGAAGCTTTCTTT. Translating gives CASSLGLGTEAFF.

This clonotype showed up many times. The chain has TRBV7-9 and TRBJ2-1; D may be TRBD1 or TRBD2 (5 bases each). The V and J ends lost 5 bases and 7 bases respectively, with 12 bases between them. This CDR3 has 13 residues. The germline gives CDR1 SEHNR, CDR2 FQNEAQ (reference sequence). DNA of the CDR3: TGTGCCAGCAGCCACATGGGGGAGAATGAGCAGTTCTTC. Amino acid sequence: CASSHMGENEQFF. The complete variable domain, with remaining parts taken from reference TRBV7-9 and TRBJ2-1, reads DTGVSQNPRHKITKRGQNVTFRCDPISEHNRLYWYRQTLGQGPEFLTYFQNEAQLEKSRLLSDRFSAERPKGSFSTLEIQRTEQGDSAMYLCASSHMGENEQFFGPGTRLTVL.

The chain uses TRBV14 and TRBJ2-7; D tentatively fits TRBD1 or TRBD2 (6 bases each). Germline values: CDR1 SGHDN, CDR2 FVKESK. The ends were cut back, 5 bases at V and 5 bases at J, with 19 bases in the middle. The CDR3 is 15 amino acids. The DNA of the CDR3 is TGTGCCAGCAGCTTCTGGGGCGGGACATTTGACGAGCAGTACTTC. Translated: CASSFWGGTFDEQYF.